The present T cell receptor beta chain was sequenced within a study of long-term antiretroviral therapy in people with HIV. Assay version v3.0 of immunoSEQ was used, and it was run at survey level. TCRdb's copy holds only in-frame clones and misses some; the assay was immunoSEQ multiplex PCR. The sample comprises over 15,000 clones, around 92% of which are singletons, and 8.5% to 10% rests with the top ten. Study findings and constraints: Collection spanned 2004 to 2017; ART regimens may be less effective than current ones. Repertoire composition at all time points was dominated by clones that had expanded before ART.

Each donor provided at least one pre-ART PBMC sample and at least two post-ART PBMC samples. People in the study who had HIV all got their treatment in the United States. About this clone: What it recognizes is unknown.

Sequencing was performed on unsorted PBMCs, taken 3 years after starting antiretroviral therapy. The TCR was taken from a man aged 45 to 65 with HIV.

The CDR3, as DNA: TGTGCCAGCAGTCCCGACAGGGGGACAGTGCGGGGCAATCAGCCCCAGCATTTT. It translates to CASSPDRGTVRGNQPQHF. This chain connects TRBV28 to TRBJ1-5, with 9 bases identical to TRBD1. The length of the CDR3 is 18 residues. CDR1 is MDHEN and CDR2 is SYDVKM in the germline V gene. Trimming at V came to 5 bases and at J to 2 bases, leaving 13 bases not matched to a gene.